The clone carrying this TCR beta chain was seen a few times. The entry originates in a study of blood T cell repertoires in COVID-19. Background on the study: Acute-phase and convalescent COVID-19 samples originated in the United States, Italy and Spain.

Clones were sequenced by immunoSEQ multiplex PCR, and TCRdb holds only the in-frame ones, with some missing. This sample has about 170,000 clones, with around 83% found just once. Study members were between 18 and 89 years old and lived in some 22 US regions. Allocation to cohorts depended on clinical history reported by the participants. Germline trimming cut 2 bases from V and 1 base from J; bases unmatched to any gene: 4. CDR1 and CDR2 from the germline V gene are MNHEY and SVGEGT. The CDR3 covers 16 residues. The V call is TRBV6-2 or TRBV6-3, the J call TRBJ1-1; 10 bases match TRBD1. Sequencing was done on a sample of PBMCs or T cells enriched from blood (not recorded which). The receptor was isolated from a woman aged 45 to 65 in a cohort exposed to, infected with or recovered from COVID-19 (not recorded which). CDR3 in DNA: TGTGCCAGCAGTTACCGACAGGGGGCCCGGAACACTGAAGCTTTCTTT. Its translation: CASSYRQGARNTEAFF.